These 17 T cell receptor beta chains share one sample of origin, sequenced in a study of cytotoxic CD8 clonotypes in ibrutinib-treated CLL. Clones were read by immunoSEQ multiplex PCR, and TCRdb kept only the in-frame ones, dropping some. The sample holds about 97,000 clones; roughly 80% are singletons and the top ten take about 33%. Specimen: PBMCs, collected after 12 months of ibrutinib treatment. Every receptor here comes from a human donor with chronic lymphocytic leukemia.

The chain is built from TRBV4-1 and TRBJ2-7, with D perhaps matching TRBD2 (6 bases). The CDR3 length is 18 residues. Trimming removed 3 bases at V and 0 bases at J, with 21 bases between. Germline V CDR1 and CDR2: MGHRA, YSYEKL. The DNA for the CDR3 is TGCGCCAGCAGCCAGTACCCCCCGGGGGATCTCAGCTCCTACGAGCAGTACTTC. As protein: CASSQYPPGDLSSYEQYF.

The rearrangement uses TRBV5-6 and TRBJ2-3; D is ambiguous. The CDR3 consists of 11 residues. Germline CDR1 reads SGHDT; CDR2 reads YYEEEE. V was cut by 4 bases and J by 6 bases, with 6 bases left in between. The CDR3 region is CASSPGDTQYF. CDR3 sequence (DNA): TGTGCCAGCAGCCCCGGGGATACGCAGTATTTT. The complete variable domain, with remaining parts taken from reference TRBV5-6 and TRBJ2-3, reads DAGVTQSPTHLIKTRGQQVTLRCSPKSGHDTVSWYQQALGQGPQFIFQYYEEEERQRGNFPDRFSGHQFPNYSSELNVNALLLGDSALYLCASSPGDTQYFGPGTRLTVL.

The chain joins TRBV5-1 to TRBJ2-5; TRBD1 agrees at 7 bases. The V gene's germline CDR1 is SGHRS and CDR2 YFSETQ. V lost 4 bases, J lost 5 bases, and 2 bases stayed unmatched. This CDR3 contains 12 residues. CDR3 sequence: CASSTDRETQYF. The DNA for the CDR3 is TGCGCCAGCAGCACGGACAGGGAGACCCAGTACTTC.

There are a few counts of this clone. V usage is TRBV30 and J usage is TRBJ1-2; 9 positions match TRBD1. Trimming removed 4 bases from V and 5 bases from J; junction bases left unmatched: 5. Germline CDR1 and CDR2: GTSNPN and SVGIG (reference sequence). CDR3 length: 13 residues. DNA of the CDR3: TGTGCCTGGACTCCGGGACAGGGATATGGCTACACCTTC. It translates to CAWTPGQGYGYTF. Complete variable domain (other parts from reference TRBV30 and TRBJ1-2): SQTIHQWPATLVQPVGSPLSLECTVEGTSNPNLYWYRQAAGRGLQLLFYSVGIGQISSEVPQNLSASRPQDRQFILSSKKLLLSDSGFYLCAWTPGQGYGYTFGSGTRLTVV.

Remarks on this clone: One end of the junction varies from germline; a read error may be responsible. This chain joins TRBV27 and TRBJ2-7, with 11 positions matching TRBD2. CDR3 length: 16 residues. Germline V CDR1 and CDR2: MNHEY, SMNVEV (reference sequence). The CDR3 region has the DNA TGTGCCAGTAGTTATGAGACTAGCGGGGCTTCCTACGAGCAGTACTTC. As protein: CASSYETSGASYEQYF.

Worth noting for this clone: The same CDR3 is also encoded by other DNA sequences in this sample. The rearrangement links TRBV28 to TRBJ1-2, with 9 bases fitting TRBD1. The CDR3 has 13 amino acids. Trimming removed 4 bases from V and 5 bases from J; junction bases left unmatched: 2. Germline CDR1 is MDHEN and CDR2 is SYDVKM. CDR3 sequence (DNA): TGTGCCAGCAGTTCGGGACAGGGATATGGCTACACCTTC. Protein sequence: CASSSGQGYGYTF.

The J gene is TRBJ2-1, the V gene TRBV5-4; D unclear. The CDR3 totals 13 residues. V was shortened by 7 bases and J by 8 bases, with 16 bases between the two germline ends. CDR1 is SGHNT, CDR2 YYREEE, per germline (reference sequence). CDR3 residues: CASQLGPLDEQFF. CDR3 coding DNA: TGTGCCAGCCAGCTTGGGCCCTTAGATGAGCAGTTCTTC.

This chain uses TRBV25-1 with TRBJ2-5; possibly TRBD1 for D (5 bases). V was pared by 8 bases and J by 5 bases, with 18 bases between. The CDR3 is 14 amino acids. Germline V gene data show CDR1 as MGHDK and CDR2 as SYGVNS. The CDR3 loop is CASATLQGRETQYF. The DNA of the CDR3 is TGTGCCAGCGCGACTCTCCAGGGCCGCGAGACCCAGTACTTC.

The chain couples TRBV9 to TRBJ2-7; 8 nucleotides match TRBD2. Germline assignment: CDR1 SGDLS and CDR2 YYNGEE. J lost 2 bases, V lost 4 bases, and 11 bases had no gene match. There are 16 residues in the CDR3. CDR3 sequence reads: CASSPQTLAVAYEQYF. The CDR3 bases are TGTGCCAGCAGCCCACAAACACTAGCGGTGGCCTACGAGCAGTACTTC. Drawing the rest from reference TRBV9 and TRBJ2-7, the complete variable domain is DSGVTQTPKHLITATGQRVTLRCSPRSGDLSVYWYQQSLDQGLQFLIQYYNGEERAKGNILERFSAQQFPDLHSELNLSSLELGDSALYFCASSPQTLAVAYEQYFGPGTRLTVT.

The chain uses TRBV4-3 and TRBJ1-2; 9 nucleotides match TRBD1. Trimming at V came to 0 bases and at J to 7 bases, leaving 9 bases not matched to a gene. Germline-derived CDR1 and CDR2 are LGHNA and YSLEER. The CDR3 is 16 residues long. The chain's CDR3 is CASSQDAGTGNSGYTF. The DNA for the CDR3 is TGCGCCAGCAGCCAAGATGCCGGGACAGGGAATAGTGGCTACACCTTC.

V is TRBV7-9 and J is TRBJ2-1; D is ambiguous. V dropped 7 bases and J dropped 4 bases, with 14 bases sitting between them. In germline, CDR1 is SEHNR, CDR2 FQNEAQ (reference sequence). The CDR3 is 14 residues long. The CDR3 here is CASIRDGLYNEQFF. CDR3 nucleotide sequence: TGTGCCAGCATACGAGACGGTCTATACAATGAGCAGTTCTTC.

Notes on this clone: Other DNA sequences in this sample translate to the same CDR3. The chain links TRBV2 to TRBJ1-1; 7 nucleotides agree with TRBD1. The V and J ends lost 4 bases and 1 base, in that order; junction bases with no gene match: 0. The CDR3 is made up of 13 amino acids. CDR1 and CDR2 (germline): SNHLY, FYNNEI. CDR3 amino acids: CASSGQGNTEAFF. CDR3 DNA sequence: TGTGCCAGCAGTGGACAGGGGAACACTGAAGCTTTCTTT.

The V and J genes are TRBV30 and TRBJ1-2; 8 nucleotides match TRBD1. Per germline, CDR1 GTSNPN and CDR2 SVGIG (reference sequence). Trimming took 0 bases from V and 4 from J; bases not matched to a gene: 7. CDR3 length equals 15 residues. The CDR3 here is CAWSVNPDRGYGYTF. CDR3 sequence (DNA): TGTGCCTGGAGTGTAAACCCCGACAGGGGCTATGGCTACACCTTC.

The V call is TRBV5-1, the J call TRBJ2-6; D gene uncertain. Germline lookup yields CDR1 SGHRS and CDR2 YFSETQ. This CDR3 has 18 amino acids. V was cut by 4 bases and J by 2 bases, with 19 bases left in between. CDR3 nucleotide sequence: TGCGCCAGCAGCACCTACAAGCTCGATATGGCTGGGGCCAACGTCCTGACTTTC. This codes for CASSTYKLDMAGANVLTF.

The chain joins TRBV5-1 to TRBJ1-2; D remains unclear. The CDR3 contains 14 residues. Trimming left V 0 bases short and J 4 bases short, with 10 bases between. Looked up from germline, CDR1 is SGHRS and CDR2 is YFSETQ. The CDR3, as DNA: TGCGCCAGCAGCTTGGATCCAGCCAGCTATGGCTACACCTTC. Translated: CASSLDPASYGYTF. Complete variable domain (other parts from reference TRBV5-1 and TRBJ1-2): KAGVTQTPRYLIKTRGQQVTLSCSPISGHRSVSWYQQTPGQGLQFLFEYFSETQRNKGNFPGRFSGRQFSNSRSEMNVSTLELGDSALYLCASSLDPASYGYTFGSGTRLTVV.

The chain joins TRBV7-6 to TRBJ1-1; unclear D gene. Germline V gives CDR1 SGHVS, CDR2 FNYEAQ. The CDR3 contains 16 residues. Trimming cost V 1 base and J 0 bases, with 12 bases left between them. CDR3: CASSLGSIPMNTEAFF. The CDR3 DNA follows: TGTGCCAGCAGCTTAGGAAGTATACCTATGAACACTGAAGCTTTCTTT.

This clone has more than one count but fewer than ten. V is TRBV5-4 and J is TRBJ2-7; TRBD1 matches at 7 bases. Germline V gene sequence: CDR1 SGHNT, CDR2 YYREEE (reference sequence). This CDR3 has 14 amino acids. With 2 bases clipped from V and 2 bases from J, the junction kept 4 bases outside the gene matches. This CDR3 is CASSLSGQTYEQYF. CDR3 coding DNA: TGTGCCAGCAGCTTATCGGGACAGACCTACGAGCAGTACTTC.